This TCR beta chain was sequenced in a study of blood T cell repertoires in COVID-19. As originally analysed: Estimated nucleated cell counts came from reference gene primer amplification. Libraries were prepared by immunoSEQ multiplex PCR; TCRdb keeps only in-frame clonotypes and omits some of them. The DNA was the basis for D and trimming; V, J and clone size are from that table. This table holds about 270,000 clones, 80% to 95% found once. The length of the CDR3 is 14 residues. Germline V lookup: CDR1 SGHNT, CDR2 YYREEE (reference sequence). Trimming took 3 bases from V and 5 from J, leaving 14 bases between them. Exposed enrollees had met someone with a PCR-confirmed or clinician-diagnosed COVID-19 case at some point within the 2 weeks before study entry.

This sequence was found in a man aged 35 to 55 who had been exposed to COVID-19. The V call is TRBV5-4, the J call TRBJ2-5; weak D call: TRBD2 (6 bases). Sequencing was done on a sample of PBMCs or T cells enriched from blood (not recorded which). The CDR3 bases are TGTGCCAGCAGCTCAGCGGCGGGGTGGGAGACCCAGTACTTC. Residues: CASSSAAGWETQYF.